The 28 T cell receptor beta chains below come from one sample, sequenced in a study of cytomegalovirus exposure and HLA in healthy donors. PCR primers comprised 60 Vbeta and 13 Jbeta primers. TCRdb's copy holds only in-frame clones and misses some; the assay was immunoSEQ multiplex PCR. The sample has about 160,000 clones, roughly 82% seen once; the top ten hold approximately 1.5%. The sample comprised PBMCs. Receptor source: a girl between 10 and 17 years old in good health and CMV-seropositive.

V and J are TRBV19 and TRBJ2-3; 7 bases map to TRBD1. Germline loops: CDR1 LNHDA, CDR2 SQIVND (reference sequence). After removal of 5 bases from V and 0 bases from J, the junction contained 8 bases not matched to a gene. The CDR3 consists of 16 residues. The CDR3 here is CASSGDSVPSTDTQYF. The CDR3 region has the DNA TGTGCCAGTAGTGGGGACAGCGTACCTAGCACAGATACGCAGTATTTT. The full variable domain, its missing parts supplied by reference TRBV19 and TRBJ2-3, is DGGITQSPKYLFRKEGQNVTLSCEQNLNHDAMYWYRQDPGQGLRLIYYSQIVNDFQKGDIAEGYSVSREKKESFPLTVTSAQKNPTAFYLCASSGDSVPSTDTQYFGPGTRLTVL.

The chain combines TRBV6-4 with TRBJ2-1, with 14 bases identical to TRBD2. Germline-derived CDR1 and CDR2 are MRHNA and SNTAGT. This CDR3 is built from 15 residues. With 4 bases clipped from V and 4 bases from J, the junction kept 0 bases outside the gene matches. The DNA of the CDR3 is TGTGCCAGCAGTGGGACTAGCGGGGGGTACAATGAGCAGTTCTTC. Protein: CASSGTSGGYNEQFF.

This CDR3 reads CASSLRGGPPYEQYF. In DNA, the CDR3 is TGTGCCAGCAGCTTACGGGGGGGGCCCCCCTACGAGCAGTACTTC. The chain joins TRBV7-2 to TRBJ2-7; 8 bases are a match to TRBD2. This CDR3 contains 15 residues. The junction had 5 bases not matched to a gene; V was cut back by 2 bases and J by 2 bases. Germline-derived CDR1 and CDR2 are SGHTA and FQGNSA.

CDR3 residues: CASSPVLNEKLFF. In DNA, the CDR3 is TGTGCCAGCAGCCCGGTACTTAATGAAAAACTGTTTTTT. V is TRBV9 and J is TRBJ1-4; D gene uncertain. This CDR3 contains 13 residues. The germline gives CDR1 SGDLS, CDR2 YYNGEE. Between the trimmed V and J ends, which lost 4 bases and 4 bases, there was a span of 8 bases.

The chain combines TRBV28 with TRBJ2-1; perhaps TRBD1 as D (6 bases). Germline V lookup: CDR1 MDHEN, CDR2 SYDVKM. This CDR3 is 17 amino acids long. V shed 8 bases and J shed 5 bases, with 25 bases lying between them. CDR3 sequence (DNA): TGTGCCAGCGTACTAGTACAGGGCAGTCGTTTACACAATGAGCAGTTCTTC. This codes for CASVLVQGSRLHNEQFF.

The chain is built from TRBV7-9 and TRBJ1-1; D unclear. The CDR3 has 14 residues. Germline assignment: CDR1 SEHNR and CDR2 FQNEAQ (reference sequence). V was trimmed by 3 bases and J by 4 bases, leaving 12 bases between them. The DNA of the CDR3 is TGTGCCAGCAGCTTCGCGTCGTCAGGCACTGAAGCTTTCTTT. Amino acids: CASSFASSGTEAFF.

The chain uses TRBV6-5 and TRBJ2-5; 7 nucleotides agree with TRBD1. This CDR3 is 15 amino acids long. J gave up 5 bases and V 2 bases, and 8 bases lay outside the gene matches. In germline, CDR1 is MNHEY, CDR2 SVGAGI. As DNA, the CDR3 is TGTGCCAGCAGTTACGGTCAGGGGGTTGGTGAGACCCAGTACTTC. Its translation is CASSYGQGVGETQYF.

CDR3 coding DNA: TGTGCCAGCAGCAAAGGGGACAGGGCCAACGAGCAGTACTTC. It translates to CASSKGDRANEQYF. The chain links TRBV28 to TRBJ2-7; 9 bases fit TRBD1. Germline V gene data show CDR1 as MDHEN and CDR2 as SYDVKM. CDR3 length equals 14 residues. The junction had 8 bases not matched to a gene; V was cut back by 6 bases and J by 5 bases.

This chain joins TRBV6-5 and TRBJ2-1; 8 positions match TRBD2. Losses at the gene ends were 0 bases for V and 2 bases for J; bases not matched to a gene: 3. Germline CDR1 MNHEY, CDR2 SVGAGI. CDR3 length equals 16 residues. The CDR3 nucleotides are TGTGCCAGCAGTTACTCGACTAGCGAACCCTACAATGAGCAGTTCTTC. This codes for CASSYSTSEPYNEQFF.

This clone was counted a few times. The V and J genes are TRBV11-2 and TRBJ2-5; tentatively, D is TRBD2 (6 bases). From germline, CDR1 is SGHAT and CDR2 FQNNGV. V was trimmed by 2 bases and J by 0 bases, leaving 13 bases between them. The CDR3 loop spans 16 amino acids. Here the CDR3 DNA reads TGTGCCAGCAGCTTATCGTCTAGCGCTTACCAAGAGACCCAGTACTTC. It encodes CASSLSSSAYQETQYF. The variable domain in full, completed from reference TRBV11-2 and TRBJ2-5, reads EAGVAQSPRYKIIEKRQSVAFWCNPISGHATLYWYQQILGQGPKLLIQFQNNGVVDDSQLPKDRFSAERLKGVDSTLKIQPAKLEDSAVYLCASSLSSSAYQETQYFGPGTRLLVL.

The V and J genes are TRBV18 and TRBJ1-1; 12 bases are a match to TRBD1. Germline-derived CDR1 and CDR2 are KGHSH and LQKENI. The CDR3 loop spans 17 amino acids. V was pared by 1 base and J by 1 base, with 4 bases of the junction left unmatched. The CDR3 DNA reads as TGTGCCAGCTCACCACGGGGACAGGGGGCCTGGAACACTGAAGCTTTCTTT. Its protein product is CASSPRGQGAWNTEAFF.

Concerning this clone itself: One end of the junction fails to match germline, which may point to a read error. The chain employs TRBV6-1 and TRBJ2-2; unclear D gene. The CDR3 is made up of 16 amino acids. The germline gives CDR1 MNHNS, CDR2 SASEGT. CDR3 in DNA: TGTGCCAGCAGTCAAGCTGGGTCAGGCGTCGCCGGGGAGCTGTTTTTT. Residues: CASSQAGSGVAGELFF.

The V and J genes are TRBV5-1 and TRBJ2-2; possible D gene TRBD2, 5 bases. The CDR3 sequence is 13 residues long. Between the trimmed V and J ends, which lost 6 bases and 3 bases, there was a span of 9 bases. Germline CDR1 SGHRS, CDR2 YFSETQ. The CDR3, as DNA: TGCGCCAGCAATGGAGGCGACACCGGGGAGCTGTTTTTT. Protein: CASNGGDTGELFF.

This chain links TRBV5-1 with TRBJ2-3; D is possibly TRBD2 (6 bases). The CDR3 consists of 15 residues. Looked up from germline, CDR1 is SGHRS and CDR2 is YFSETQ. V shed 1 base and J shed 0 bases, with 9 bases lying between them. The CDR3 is CASSLPAGSTDTQYF. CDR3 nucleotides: TGCGCCAGCAGCTTGCCTGCGGGGAGCACAGATACGCAGTATTTT.

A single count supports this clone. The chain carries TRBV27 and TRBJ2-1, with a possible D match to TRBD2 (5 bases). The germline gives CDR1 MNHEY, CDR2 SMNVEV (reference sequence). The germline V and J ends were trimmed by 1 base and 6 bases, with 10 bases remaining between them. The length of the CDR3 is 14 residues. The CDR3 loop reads CASSLLRGPNEQFF. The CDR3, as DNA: TGTGCCAGCAGTTTATTACGGGGTCCCAATGAGCAGTTCTTC.

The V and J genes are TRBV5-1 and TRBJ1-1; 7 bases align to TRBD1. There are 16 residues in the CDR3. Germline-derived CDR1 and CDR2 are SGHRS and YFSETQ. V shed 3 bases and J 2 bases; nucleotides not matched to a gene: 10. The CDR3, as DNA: TGCGCCAGCAGCTCCGGGTTGACAGGGACAAACACTGAAGCTTTCTTT. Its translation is CASSSGLTGTNTEAFF. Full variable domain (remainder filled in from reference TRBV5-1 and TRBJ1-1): KAGVTQTPRYLIKTRGQQVTLSCSPISGHRSVSWYQQTPGQGLQFLFEYFSETQRNKGNFPGRFSGRQFSNSRSEMNVSTLELGDSALYLCASSSGLTGTNTEAFFGQGTRLTVV.

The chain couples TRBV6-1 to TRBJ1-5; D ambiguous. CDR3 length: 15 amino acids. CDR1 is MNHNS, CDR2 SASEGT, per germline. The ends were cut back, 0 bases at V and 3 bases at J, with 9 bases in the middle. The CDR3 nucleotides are TGTGCCAGCAGTGAAGCGCGGCGGGACAATCAGCCCCAGCATTTT. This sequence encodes CASSEARRDNQPQHF.

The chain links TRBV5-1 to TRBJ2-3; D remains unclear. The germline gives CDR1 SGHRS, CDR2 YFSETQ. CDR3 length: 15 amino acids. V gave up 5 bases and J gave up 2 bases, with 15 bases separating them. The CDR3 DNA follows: TGCGCCAGCAGTCCATTTCCGGAGCCCACAGATACGCAGTATTTT. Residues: CASSPFPEPTDTQYF.

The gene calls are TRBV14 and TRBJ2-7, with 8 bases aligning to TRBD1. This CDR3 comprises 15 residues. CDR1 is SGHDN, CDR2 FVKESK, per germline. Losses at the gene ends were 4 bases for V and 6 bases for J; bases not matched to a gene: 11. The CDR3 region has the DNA TGTGCCAGCAGCCCGAGTTGGGACAGGCGCGGCGAGCAGTACTTC. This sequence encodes CASSPSWDRRGEQYF.

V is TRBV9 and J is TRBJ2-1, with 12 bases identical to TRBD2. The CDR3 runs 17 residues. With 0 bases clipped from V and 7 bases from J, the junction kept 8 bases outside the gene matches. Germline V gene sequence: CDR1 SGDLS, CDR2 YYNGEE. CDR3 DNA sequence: TGTGCCAGCAGCGTAGAAGCTAGCGGGAGGGCCGTTAATGAGCAGTTCTTC. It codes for CASSVEASGRAVNEQFF. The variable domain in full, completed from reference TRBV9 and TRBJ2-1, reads DSGVTQTPKHLITATGQRVTLRCSPRSGDLSVYWYQQSLDQGLQFLIQYYNGEERAKGNILERFSAQQFPDLHSELNLSSLELGDSALYFCASSVEASGRAVNEQFFGPGTRLTVL.

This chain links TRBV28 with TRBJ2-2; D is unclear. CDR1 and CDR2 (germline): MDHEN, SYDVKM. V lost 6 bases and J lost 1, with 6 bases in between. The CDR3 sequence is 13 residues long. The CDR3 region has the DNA TGTGCCAGCAGCCTAGGGAACACCGGGGAGCTGTTTTTT. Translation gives CASSLGNTGELFF.

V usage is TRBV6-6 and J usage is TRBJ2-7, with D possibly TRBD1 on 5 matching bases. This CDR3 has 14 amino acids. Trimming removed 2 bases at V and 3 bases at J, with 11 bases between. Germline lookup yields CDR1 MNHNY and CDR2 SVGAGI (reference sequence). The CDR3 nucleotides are TGTGCCAGCAGTTACGACACAGGCAGCTACGAGCAGTACTTC. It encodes CASSYDTGSYEQYF.

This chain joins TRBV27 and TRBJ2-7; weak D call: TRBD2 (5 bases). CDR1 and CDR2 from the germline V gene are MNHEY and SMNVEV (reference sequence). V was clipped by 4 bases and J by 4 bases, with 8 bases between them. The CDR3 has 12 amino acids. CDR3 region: CASSYGGYEQYF. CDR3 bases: TGTGCCAGCAGTTATGGCGGGTACGAGCAGTACTTC.

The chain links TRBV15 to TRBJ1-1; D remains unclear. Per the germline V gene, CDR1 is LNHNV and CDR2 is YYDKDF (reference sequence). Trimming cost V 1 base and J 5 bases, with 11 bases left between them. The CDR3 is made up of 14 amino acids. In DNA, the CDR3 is TGTGCCACCAGCAGAGCCTGGGAGGATACTGAAGCTTTCTTT. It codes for CATSRAWEDTEAFF.

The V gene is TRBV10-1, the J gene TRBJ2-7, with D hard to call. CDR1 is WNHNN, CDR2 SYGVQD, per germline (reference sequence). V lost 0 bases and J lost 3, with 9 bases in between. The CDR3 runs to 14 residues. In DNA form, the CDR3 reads TGCGCCAGCAGTGAGTCGGGCAGCCTCTACGAGCAGTACTTC. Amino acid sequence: CASSESGSLYEQYF.

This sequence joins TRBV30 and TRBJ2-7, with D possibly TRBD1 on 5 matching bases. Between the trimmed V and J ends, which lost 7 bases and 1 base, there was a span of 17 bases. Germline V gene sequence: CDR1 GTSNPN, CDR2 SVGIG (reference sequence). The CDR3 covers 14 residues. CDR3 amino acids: CALKPTVHSYEQYF. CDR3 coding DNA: TGTGCCTTAAAACCGACAGTCCATTCCTACGAGCAGTACTTC.

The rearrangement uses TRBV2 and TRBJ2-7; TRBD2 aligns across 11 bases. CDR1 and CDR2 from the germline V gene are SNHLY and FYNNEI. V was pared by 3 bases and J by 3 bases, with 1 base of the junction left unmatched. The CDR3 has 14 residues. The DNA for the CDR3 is TGTGCCAGCAGTGAGACTAGCGGGATCTACGAGCAGTACTTC. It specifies CASSETSGIYEQYF.

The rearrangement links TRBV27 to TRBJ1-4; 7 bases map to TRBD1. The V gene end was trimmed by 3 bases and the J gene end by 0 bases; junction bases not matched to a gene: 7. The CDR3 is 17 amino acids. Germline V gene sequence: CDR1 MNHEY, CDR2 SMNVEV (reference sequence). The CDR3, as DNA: TGTGCCAGCAGTTTCCGGGACAGAGATACAACTAATGAAAAACTGTTTTTT. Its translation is CASSFRDRDTTNEKLFF.